One sample yielded the 32 T cell receptor beta chains listed below, sequenced in a study of control samples from healthy donors and cancer patients (dated by TCRdb to the early 2020s). Library method: the immunoSEQ multiplex PCR assay. TCRdb mirrors the immuneACCESS table, restricted to in-frame sequences. Some clones are absent from its copies; in checked studies, under half trace to an unresolved V gene, and the reason for the others is unknown. The sample has about 140,000 clones on record, 90% to 95% of them singletons. Clones ranked in the top ten supply less than 15% of the sample. The material sequenced was blood. These TCRs come from a middle-aged man in good health.

V and J are TRBV10-2 and TRBJ2-3; tentatively, D is TRBD1 or TRBD2 (5 bases each). Trimming removed 5 bases from V and 2 bases from J, with 8 bases in between. Germline values: CDR1 WSHSY, CDR2 SAAADI. The CDR3 spans 13 residues. CDR3: CASSFGATDTQYF. CDR3 DNA sequence: TGCGCCAGCAGTTTCGGGGCCACAGATACGCAGTATTTT.

J is TRBJ1-2 and V is TRBV7-2; the D gene is possibly TRBD1 (6 bases). This CDR3 has 14 residues. The germline V gene encodes CDR1 SGHTA and CDR2 FQGNSA. Trimming pared 1 base from V and 5 bases from J, leaving 11 bases between. CDR3 sequence reads: CASSLGGQSYGYTF. The CDR3 DNA reads as TGTGCCAGCAGCTTAGGAGGACAGTCTTATGGCTACACCTTC.

The rearrangement uses TRBV6-2 or TRBV6-3 and TRBJ2-1; D tentatively fits TRBD1 or TRBD2 (6 bases each). Trimming removed 2 bases at V and 9 bases at J, with 14 bases between. The CDR3 length is 14 residues. Germline CDR1 is MNHEY and CDR2 is SVGEGT. CDR3 in DNA: TGTGCCAGCAGTTACGCCGGGGGCGCATCTGAGCAGTTCTTC. This codes for CASSYAGGASEQFF.

The rearrangement uses TRBV4-1 and TRBJ2-1; TRBD2 agrees at 9 bases. CDR3 length equals 21 residues. The V and J ends lost 0 bases and 3 bases, in that order; junction bases with no gene match: 18. Germline CDR1 reads MGHRA; CDR2 reads YSYEKL. CDR3: CASSQDGGSGRFLVGYNEQFF. CDR3 in DNA: TGCGCCAGCAGCCAAGATGGTGGTAGCGGGAGATTTCTAGTTGGCTACAATGAGCAGTTCTTC.

This clone was seen only once. The chain recombines TRBV4-2 with TRBJ1-1; no clear D. Germline lookup yields CDR1 LGHNA and CDR2 YNFKEQ. The CDR3 sequence is 14 residues long. With 0 bases removed from V and 6 bases from J, the gap between germline ends came to 11 bases. CDR3 residues: CASSQDEGGSEAFF. The CDR3, as DNA: TGTGCCAGCAGCCAAGATGAAGGTGGCTCTGAAGCTTTCTTT.

The V gene is TRBV9, the J gene TRBJ1-2; no definite D call. In germline, CDR1 is SGDLS, CDR2 YYNGEE. V lost 0 bases, J lost 3 bases, and 6 bases lay in between. The CDR3 runs to 13 residues. The CDR3 loop is CASSVVEYYGYTF. In nucleotides, the CDR3 is TGTGCCAGCAGCGTAGTGGAGTACTATGGCTACACCTTC. Drawing the rest from reference TRBV9 and TRBJ1-2, the complete variable domain is DSGVTQTPKHLITATGQRVTLRCSPRSGDLSVYWYQQSLDQGLQFLIQYYNGEERAKGNILERFSAQQFPDLHSELNLSSLELGDSALYFCASSVVEYYGYTFGSGTRLTVV.

CDR3 residues: CASTKKAETGELFF. CDR3 coding DNA: TGTGCCAGCACCAAAAAGGCTGAAACCGGGGAGCTGTTTTTT. V and J are TRBV28 and TRBJ2-2; D gene uncertain. Germline CDR1 and CDR2: MDHEN and SYDVKM. The V end lost 7 bases, the J end lost 5 bases, and 14 bases lay between the germline ends. The length of the CDR3 is 14 residues.

The J gene is TRBJ2-7, the V gene TRBV27; 10 positions agree with TRBD2. Germline CDR1 reads MNHEY; CDR2 reads SMNVEV (reference sequence). The V and J ends lost 9 bases and 5 bases, in that order; junction bases with no gene match: 16. The CDR3 covers 16 residues. CDR3 sequence: CARRRTEGLAIHEQYF. In DNA form, the CDR3 reads TGTGCCAGGAGACGAACGGAGGGACTAGCGATCCACGAGCAGTACTTC.

The chain couples TRBV5-1 to TRBJ2-7; D is perhaps TRBD1 (5 bases). The germline V and J ends were trimmed by 4 bases and 1 base, with 12 bases remaining between them. The CDR3 consists of 14 residues. Germline CDR1 reads SGHRS; CDR2 reads YFSETQ. CDR3 DNA: TGCGCCAGCAGCCCCCTGGACACGTCCTACGAGCAGTACTTC. Encoded protein: CASSPLDTSYEQYF.

This chain joins TRBV5-6 and TRBJ2-1, with D possibly matching TRBD2 (5 bases). Trimming removed 0 bases at V and 1 base at J, with 14 bases between. The CDR3 loop spans 17 amino acids. Germline V gives CDR1 SGHDT, CDR2 YYEEEE. The CDR3 is CASSLVSRVPSYNEQFF. CDR3 nucleotide sequence: TGTGCCAGCAGCTTGGTTTCGCGGGTTCCGTCCTACAATGAGCAGTTCTTC.

The CDR3 DNA is TGTGCCAGCAGCCATCGTACCGTGGCCCGGGAGCTGTTTTTT. This sequence encodes CASSHRTVARELFF. V and J are TRBV5-6 and TRBJ2-2, with no clear D. The germline V gene encodes CDR1 SGHDT and CDR2 YYEEEE. This CDR3 has 14 residues. The V end was cut by 4 bases, the J end by 9 bases, with 16 bases between.

The rearrangement joins TRBV9 to TRBJ1-2; D unclear. Germline V gene sequence: CDR1 SGDLS, CDR2 YYNGEE. The V end was cut by 3 bases, the J end by 4 bases, with 16 bases between. The CDR3 consists of 15 residues. CDR3 in amino acids: CASSGGRERGYGYTF. In DNA form, the CDR3 reads TGTGCCAGCAGCGGCGGAAGAGAGCGGGGCTATGGCTACACCTTC.

This clone occurred once. The J gene is TRBJ1-1, the V gene TRBV15, with 7 bases lining up with TRBD1. Losses at the gene ends were 0 bases for V and 1 base for J; bases not matched to a gene: 5. Germline CDR1 is LNHNV and CDR2 is YYDKDF (reference sequence). This CDR3 contains 16 residues. The CDR3 nucleotides read TGTGCCACCAGCAGAGAATACAGGGGAGCGAACACTGAAGCTTTCTTT. Its translation is CATSREYRGANTEAFF.

V and J are TRBV9 and TRBJ2-7, with 8 nucleotides matching TRBD1. Looked up from germline, CDR1 is SGDLS and CDR2 is YYNGEE. V shed 0 bases and J 1 base; nucleotides not matched to a gene: 3. The CDR3 runs 15 residues. The CDR3 here is CASSVEGTGSYEQYF. In DNA, the CDR3 is TGTGCCAGCAGCGTAGAAGGGACAGGTTCCTACGAGCAGTACTTC.

Points on this clone: The same CDR3 is also encoded by other DNA sequences in this sample. The chain has TRBV10-3 and TRBJ1-2; tentatively, D is TRBD1 (5 bases). Trimming left V 7 bases short and J 2 bases short, with 17 bases between. The CDR3 spans 15 residues. Germline V gene lookup returns CDR1 ENHRY and CDR2 SYGVKD. This chain's CDR3 is CAITRGDSLNYGYTF. The CDR3 nucleotides are TGTGCCATCACCCGGGGGGACTCTTTAAACTATGGCTACACCTTC.

V and J are TRBV11-2 and TRBJ1-2; 9 bases are a match to TRBD1. The CDR3 contains 18 residues. CDR1 and CDR2 from the germline V gene are SGHAT and FQNNGV. V lost 0 bases and J lost 2; bases outside the gene matches: 10. CDR3 coding DNA: TGTGCCAGCAGCTTAGAAGGTTTGATAACAGGGGGCAACTATGGCTACACCTTC. It codes for CASSLEGLITGGNYGYTF.

This chain uses TRBV27 with TRBJ2-4; D is unresolved. CDR3 size: 16 residues. CDR1 is MNHEY, CDR2 SMNVEV, per germline (reference sequence). With 2 bases removed from V and 0 bases from J, the gap between germline ends came to 11 bases. As DNA, the CDR3 is TGTGCCAGCAGTTTAGTTGGCACTGTAGCCAAAAACATTCAGTACTTC. Its translation: CASSLVGTVAKNIQYF.

The chain employs TRBV9 and TRBJ1-2; D gene unclear. Germline V gene sequence: CDR1 SGDLS, CDR2 YYNGEE. The CDR3 spans 14 residues. Deletions cut 0 bases from V and 8 bases from J, with 14 bases between. The CDR3 protein is CASSVGGDGRGYTF. The CDR3 DNA follows: TGTGCCAGCAGCGTAGGAGGTGATGGCCGGGGCTACACCTTC.

The chain uses TRBV2 and TRBJ2-5; weak D call: TRBD1 (6 bases). The CDR3 covers 14 residues. V lost 8 bases and J lost 0, with 13 bases in between. In germline, CDR1 is SNHLY, CDR2 FYNNEI. CDR3 sequence reads: CASVGAPYQETQYF. In DNA form, the CDR3 reads TGTGCCAGCGTGGGGGCTCCGTACCAAGAGACCCAGTACTTC. The entire variable domain, with the rest obtained from reference TRBV2 and TRBJ2-5, is as follows: EPEVTQTPSHQVTQMGQEVILRCVPISNHLYFYWYRQILGQKVEFLVSFYNNEISEKSEIFDDQFSVERPDGSNFTLKIRSTKLEDSAMYFCASVGAPYQETQYFGPGTRLLVL.

This chain connects TRBV6-5 to TRBJ2-7, with TRBD2 as a possible D gene (5 bases). Germline assignment: CDR1 MNHEY and CDR2 SVGAGI. Deletions cut 0 bases from V and 3 bases from J, with 15 bases between. This CDR3 has 16 residues. The CDR3 nucleotides are TGTGCCAGCAGTTACTCGGATCGGTCTAGCAGCTACGAGCAGTACTTC. This translates into CASSYSDRSSSYEQYF.

V and J are TRBV5-1 and TRBJ2-7; no reliable D call. V was pared by 1 base and J by 2 bases, with 10 bases between. The V gene's germline CDR1 is SGHRS and CDR2 YFSETQ. There are 14 residues in the CDR3. The CDR3 loop is CASSLSLKTYEQYF. CDR3 DNA: TGCGCCAGCAGCTTGAGTCTCAAGACCTACGAGCAGTACTTC.

The rearrangement joins TRBV30 to TRBJ2-4; no clear D. Trimming took off 0 bases at V and 0 bases at J, with 9 bases between the two ends. The CDR3 is 15 residues long. The germline CDR1 and CDR2 sequences are GTSNPN and SVGIG (reference sequence). The CDR3 nucleotides are TGTGCCTGGAGTGTATTAGCTTTAGCCAAAAACATTCAGTACTTC. Translated: CAWSVLALAKNIQYF.

The J gene is TRBJ1-5, the V gene TRBV6-5; 7 nucleotides agree with TRBD1. CDR3 length: 14 residues. V dropped 6 bases and J dropped 2; count of bases not matched to a gene: 4. The germline gives CDR1 MNHEY, CDR2 SVGAGI. In DNA, the CDR3 is TGTGCCAGCAGCCCCGACAGGGGCAATCAGCCCCAGCATTTT. As protein: CASSPDRGNQPQHF.

This chain joins TRBV10-3 and TRBJ2-7, with D tentatively TRBD2 (6 bases). Trimming removed 8 bases from V and 5 bases from J, with 22 bases in between. The CDR3 spans 15 residues. Germline CDR1 reads ENHRY; CDR2 reads SYGVKD. The CDR3 loop is CAISNPGGGWDEQYF. CDR3 sequence (DNA): TGTGCCATCTCCAACCCCGGGGGAGGATGGGACGAGCAGTACTTC.

The chain combines TRBV11-2 with TRBJ1-1; TRBD1 aligns across 7 bases. Germline lookup yields CDR1 SGHAT and CDR2 FQNNGV. CDR3 length: 15 amino acids. The ends lost 3 bases at V and 5 bases at J; junction bases unmatched: 9. The DNA of the CDR3 is TGTGCCAGCAGCTTCGGGAGGACAGGCGGTACTGAAGCTTTCTTT. As protein: CASSFGRTGGTEAFF. Full variable domain (outside the CDR3, taken from reference TRBV11-2 and TRBJ1-1): EAGVAQSPRYKIIEKRQSVAFWCNPISGHATLYWYQQILGQGPKLLIQFQNNGVVDDSQLPKDRFSAERLKGVDSTLKIQPAKLEDSAVYLCASSFGRTGGTEAFFGQGTRLTVV.

The chain uses TRBV27 and TRBJ2-1; 9 bases line up with TRBD1. Germline V gene sequence: CDR1 MNHEY, CDR2 SMNVEV (reference sequence). After removal of 5 bases from V and 7 bases from J, the junction contained 9 bases not matched to a gene. This CDR3 is built from 15 residues. DNA of the CDR3: TGTGCCAGCAGTGCCGGGACAGGGAGTGGTAATGAGCAGTTCTTC. Translated: CASSAGTGSGNEQFF.

This clone was picked up one time. V gene TRBV24-1 combines with J gene TRBJ2-2; maybe TRBD1 (6 bases). CDR3 length: 15 amino acids. V gave up 3 bases and J gave up 7 bases, with 14 bases separating them. Per germline, CDR1 KGHDR and CDR2 SFDVKD. For the CDR3, the DNA is TGTGCCACCAGTGATATACAGGGTGTAGGCGGGGAGCTGTTTTTT. This encodes CATSDIQGVGGELFF.

Points on this clone: The sample has other DNA sequences that encode this CDR3 too. This chain connects TRBV5-1 to TRBJ2-5; TRBD2 might be the D (5 bases). The CDR3 totals 15 residues. The V end was cut by 0 bases, the J end by 2 bases, with 11 bases between. The germline V gene encodes CDR1 SGHRS and CDR2 YFSETQ. CDR3 nucleotides: TGCGCCAGCAGCTTGGCTGGAGGTGGGCAAGAGACCCAGTACTTC. Translating gives CASSLAGGGQETQYF.

The V and J genes are TRBV19 and TRBJ1-5; 9 nucleotides match TRBD1. CDR1 is LNHDA and CDR2 is SQIVND in the germline V gene (reference sequence). The CDR3 consists of 14 residues. Trimming at V came to 10 bases and at J to 1 base, leaving 5 bases not matched to a gene. The CDR3 DNA sequence: TGTGCCACAAACAGGGGGCCCAGCAATCAGCCCCAGCATTTT. Protein sequence: CATNRGPSNQPQHF.

The rearrangement uses TRBV29-1 and TRBJ2-3, with 8 bases fitting TRBD1. This CDR3 has 14 amino acids. The germline CDR1 and CDR2 sequences are SQVTM and ANQGSEA. The V segment lost 8 bases and the J segment 0 bases; nucleotides outside the gene matches: 7. The CDR3 DNA sequence: TGCAGCCATGGACAGGGCTCGAGCACAGATACGCAGTATTTT. Its translation is CSHGQGSSTDTQYF.

The chain combines TRBV5-1 with TRBJ2-3; D call uncertain. Trimming took 4 bases from V and 4 from J, leaving 22 bases between them. The CDR3 runs 17 residues. In germline, CDR1 is SGHRS, CDR2 YFSETQ. The CDR3 DNA follows: TGCGCCAGCAGCAGAATCGGCCCTTCTCGTCAGTCAGATACGCAGTATTTT. Its protein is CASSRIGPSRQSDTQYF. Supplemented by reference TRBV5-1 and TRBJ2-3, the full variable domain reads KAGVTQTPRYLIKTRGQQVTLSCSPISGHRSVSWYQQTPGQGLQFLFEYFSETQRNKGNFPGRFSGRQFSNSRSEMNVSTLELGDSALYLCASSRIGPSRQSDTQYFGPGTRLTVL.

This sequence joins TRBV3-1 (or the pseudogene TRBV3-2) and TRBJ1-3, with 9 bases fitting TRBD1. From germline, CDR1 is LGHDT and CDR2 YNNKEL (reference sequence). The CDR3 extends over 14 amino acids. Unmatched junction bases numbered 2, after V lost 4 bases and J lost 4 bases. In DNA, the CDR3 is TGTGCCAGCAGCCTAGGACAGGGGGGAAACACCATATATTTT. This codes for CASSLGQGGNTIYF.